This T cell receptor (beta chain) was obtained from a study of shared clonotypes between healthy human individuals (dated by TCRdb to 2020 to 2021). At the level of the whole study: A couple of women and three men aged 18 to 49 years were included in the cohort. Leukapheresis yielded between about 0.94 and 10 billion PBMCs per donor. For each donor, CD4 naive and CD4 memory were each given three plates, CD8 naive was given two plates, and CD8 memory was given one plate. The study deeply sequenced blood TCR repertoires of several healthy adults to estimate repertoire size and the extent of clonotype sharing between individuals. To increase sequencing depth and limit assay-specific biases, TCR repertoire library preparation and sequencing were carried out by different laboratories using diverse techniques.

Healthy HIV-negative adults with no recently reported acute infections or vaccinations were included as donors. Every donor was a Caucasian adult residing in Nashville, Tennessee, USA. CD4+ T cells were enriched through magnetic negative selection, after which naive cells were positively selected on CD45RA and the remaining negative fraction served as the memory subset. Blood was obtained by leukapheresis, after which PBMCs were separated by Ficoll-Histopaque density gradient centrifugation and cryopreserved in liquid nitrogen vapor phase. Analytical flow cytometry was used to check the purity and quantity of each magnetically sorted T cell population. From each sorted fraction, genomic DNA was isolated and quantified by UV absorbance on a Nanodrop 2000c. Using the deep immunoSEQ assay, multiplex PCR amplified TCR CDR3 regions from genomic DNA. Extracted genomic DNA from each cell subset was spread evenly across all wells of several immunoSEQ 96-well plates, with each plate serving as a replicate. For sorted subsets, around 200 ng genomic DNA, equal to 25,000 to 35,000 T cell genomes, was loaded into each replicate PCR. The purified libraries were quantified using a Qubit 3.0 fluorometer, sized with a Bioanalyzer 2100, and then quantified again using the KAPA Library Quantification kit. Every immunoSEQ 96-well plate was sequenced on a dedicated single-read 150-cycle Illumina NextSeq 550 flow cell. The study's own analysis went as follows. Because the immunoSEQ output included only junctional sequences and no quality scores, the filtering could not be the same as the filtering used for full-length reads. To assign V/J genes and CDR3, sequences were annotated using PyIR, a Python wrapper for IgBLAST v1.9, with IMGT germline references. Any read was removed if the V/J assignment was weak (E-value above 1e-6), the CDR3 was missing, or the read contained stop codons, out-of-frame junctions, or ambiguous translated residues. A V3J clonotype was defined by an identical inferred V gene, J gene, and CDR3 amino acid sequence. Percentage overlap between repertoires was calculated by dividing the number of shared unique clonotypes by the size of the smaller repertoire. Three approaches were used to assess repertoire richness: RTK rarefaction, the Chao1 estimator, and Recon v2.1 estimates of unobserved clonotypes. Generation probabilities for all TCRbeta clonotypes obtained by the gDNA method from a handful of donors were computed using OLGA. Drawn from immuneACCESS, this table holds only the in-frame rearrangements with V and J called that TCRdb kept. Clones are partly lost; checked studies trace under half to an unresolved V gene and leave the rest unexplained. V, J and clone size are taken as reported in that table, and D and trimming were inferred from the DNA itself. In this sample the table shows roughly 2.4 million clones, around 95% of which occur a single time. About 0.13% of the sample belongs to the ten largest clones.

Study-wide findings and limitations: Pairwise subsampling led to the expectation that sequencing depth would affect the degree of clonotype sharing among donors. About 4.5% of naive CD4, 3% to 3.5% of naive CD8, approximately 2.2% of memory CD4, and 0.35% to 0.5% of memory CD8 clonotypes were shared across a handful of donors. Larger estimated clonotype richness was generally found for naive subsets than for memory subsets. The genetic and exposure-history diversity represented was limited by the small number of donors. Rarefaction of sorted-subset datasets indicated incomplete sequencing despite the large sequencing depth. Sampling was restricted to blood, and TCR repertoires in tissues likely differ from the TCR repertoires found in blood. Compared with non-shared clonotypes, clonotypes shared by all four sorted-subset donors had higher generation probabilities.

As to this clone: No antigen is known for it. No base quality values were provided; no much bigger clone lies one nucleotide off.

CDR1 and CDR2, per the germline V gene, are SNHLY and FYNNEI. The CDR3 starts with the cysteine, ends with the phenylalanine, and has 15 residues. Just the 45-base CDR3 DNA is kept, in frame starting at base 1. The junction carries 22 bases between V and J, which are trimmed by 6 bases and 7 bases respectively. Material for sequencing was naive CD4+ T cells sorted from blood. This specimen's cell subset or site label, interpreted: CD45RA+ positively selected. The chain uses TRBV2 and TRBJ2-7; the D element might be TRBD1 or TRBD2, as each aligns at 5 bases. The TCR sequence derives from a young man in good health. The CDR3 loop reads CASRDTGTVKGEQYF. At the DNA level, the sequence is TGTGCCAGCAGGGACACCGGGACGGTGAAAGGGGAGCAGTACTTC.